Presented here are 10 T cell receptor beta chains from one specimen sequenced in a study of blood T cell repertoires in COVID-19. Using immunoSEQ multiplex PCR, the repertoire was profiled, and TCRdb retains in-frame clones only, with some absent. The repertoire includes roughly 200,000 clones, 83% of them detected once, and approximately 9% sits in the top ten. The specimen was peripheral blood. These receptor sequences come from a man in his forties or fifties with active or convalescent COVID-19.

CDR3 loop: CSVTGGDYGYTF. Written as DNA, the CDR3 is TGCAGCGTCACAGGGGGCGACTATGGCTACACCTTC. V is TRBV29-1 and J is TRBJ1-2; TRBD1 matches at 9 bases. Germline loops: CDR1 SQVTM, CDR2 ANQGSEA. CDR3 size: 12 residues. V lost 6 bases and J lost 3; bases outside the gene matches: 2.

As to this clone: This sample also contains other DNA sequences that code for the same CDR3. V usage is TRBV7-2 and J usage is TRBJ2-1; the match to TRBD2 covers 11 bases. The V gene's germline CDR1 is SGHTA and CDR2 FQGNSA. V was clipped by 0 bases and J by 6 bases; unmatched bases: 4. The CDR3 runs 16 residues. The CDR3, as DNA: TGTGCCAGCAGCTTAGCCGTTAGCGGGGGGGCCAATGAGCAGTTCTTC. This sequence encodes CASSLAVSGGANEQFF.

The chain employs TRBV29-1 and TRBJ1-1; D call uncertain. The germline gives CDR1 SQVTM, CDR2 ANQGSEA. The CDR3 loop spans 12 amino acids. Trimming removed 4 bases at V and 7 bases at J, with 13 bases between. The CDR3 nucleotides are TGCAGCGTTGCCACTTCGACTGGTGAAGCTTTCTTT. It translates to CSVATSTGEAFF.

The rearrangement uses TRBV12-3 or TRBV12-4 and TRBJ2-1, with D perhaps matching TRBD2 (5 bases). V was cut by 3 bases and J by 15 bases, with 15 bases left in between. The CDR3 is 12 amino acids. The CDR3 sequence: CASSFGPGLVFF. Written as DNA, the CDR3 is TGTGCCAGCAGTTTCGGCCCGGGGTTGGTGTTCTTC.

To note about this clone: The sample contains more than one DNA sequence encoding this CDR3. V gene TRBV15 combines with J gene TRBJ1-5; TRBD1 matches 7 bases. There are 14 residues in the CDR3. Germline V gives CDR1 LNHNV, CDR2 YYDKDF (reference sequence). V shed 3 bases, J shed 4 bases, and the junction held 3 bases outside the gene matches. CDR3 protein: CATSRPGGNQPQHF. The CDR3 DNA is TGTGCCACCAGCAGGCCAGGGGGAAATCAGCCCCAGCATTTT.

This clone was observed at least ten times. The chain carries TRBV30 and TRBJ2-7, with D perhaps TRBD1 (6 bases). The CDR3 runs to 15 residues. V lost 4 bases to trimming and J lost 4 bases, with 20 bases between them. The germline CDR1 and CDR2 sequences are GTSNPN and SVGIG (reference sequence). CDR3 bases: TGTGCCTGGACCTTACCCCCCACAGGGCGGTACGAGCAGTACTTC. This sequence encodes CAWTLPPTGRYEQYF.

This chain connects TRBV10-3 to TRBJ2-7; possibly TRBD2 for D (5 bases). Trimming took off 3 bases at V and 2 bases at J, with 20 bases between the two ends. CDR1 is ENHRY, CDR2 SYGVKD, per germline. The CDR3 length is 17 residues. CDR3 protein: CAISDRVGTRAPYEQYF. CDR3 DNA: TGTGCCATCAGTGATCGCGTGGGCACTAGAGCGCCCTACGAGCAGTACTTC.

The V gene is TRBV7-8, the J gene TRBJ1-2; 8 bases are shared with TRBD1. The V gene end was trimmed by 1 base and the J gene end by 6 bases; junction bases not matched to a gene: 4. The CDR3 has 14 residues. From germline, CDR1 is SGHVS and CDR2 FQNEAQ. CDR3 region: CASSLDRQGNGYTF. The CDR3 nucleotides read TGTGCCAGCAGCTTAGATCGACAGGGGAATGGCTACACCTTC.

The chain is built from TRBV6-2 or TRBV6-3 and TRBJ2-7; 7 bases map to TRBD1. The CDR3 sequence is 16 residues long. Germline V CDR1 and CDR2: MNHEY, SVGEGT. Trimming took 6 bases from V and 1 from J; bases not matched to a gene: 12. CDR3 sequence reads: CASSRTGAQGSYEQYF. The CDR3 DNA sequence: TGTGCCAGCAGCCGAACCGGAGCACAGGGGTCCTACGAGCAGTACTTC.

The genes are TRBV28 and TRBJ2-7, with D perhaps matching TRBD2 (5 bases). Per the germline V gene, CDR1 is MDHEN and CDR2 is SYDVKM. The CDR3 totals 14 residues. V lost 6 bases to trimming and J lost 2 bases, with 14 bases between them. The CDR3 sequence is CASRPRDVTYEQYF. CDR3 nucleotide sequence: TGTGCCAGCAGGCCGAGGGATGTAACCTACGAGCAGTACTTC.